The rows below give T cell receptor beta chains drawn from one sample of a study of T cell changes during pregnancy in multiple sclerosis. Here immunoSEQ multiplex PCR was the method, and the copy in TCRdb shows in-frame clones only, minus some. Of approximately 34,000 clones in the sample, 93% were seen once. The specimen was CD4+ T cells from peripheral blood mononuclear cells, collected in the second trimester of pregnancy. All receptors come from a female donor with multiple sclerosis, enrolled in a pregnancy study. The CDR3 runs from the conserved cysteine through the conserved F or W. Fields, in order: CDR3 length, V gene, D gene, clone size, J gene, CDR3 protein, CDR3 DNA. D genes are given only for firm matches. The size entry is marked missing in some rows and otherwise reads once, few, many or a size class.

>13|TRBV19|.|.|TRBJ2-7
CASSLAPGYEQYF
TGTGCCAGTAGTCTAGCCCCGGGTTACGAGCAGTACTTC
>12|TRBV30|.|.|TRBJ1-2
CAWGQSNYGYTF
TGTGCCTGGGGACAGTCTAACTATGGCTACACCTTC
>15|TRBV6-5|TRBD1|.|TRBJ1-2
CASSYSFRGTGGYTF
TGTGCCAGCAGTTACTCGTTTAGGGGGACAGGCGGCTACACCTTC
>14|TRBV5-1|.|.|TRBJ2-3
CASTPTVTTDTQYF
TGCGCCAGCACCCCGACAGTAACCACAGATACGCAGTATTTT
>16|TRBV6-1|TRBD1|.|TRBJ1-5
CASSEGTGISNQPQHF
TGTGCCAGCAGTGAAGGGACAGGGATCAGCAATCAGCCCCAGCATTTT
>15|TRBV2|TRBD1|once|TRBJ2-7
CASSTDRGRSYEQYF
TGTGCCAGCAGTACTGACAGGGGGCGCTCCTACGAGCAGTACTTC
>13|TRBV28|.|few|TRBJ2-7
CASRGQNSYEQYF
TGTGCCAGCCGTGGACAGAACTCCTACGAGCAGTACTTC
>16|TRBV11-2|TRBD1|.|TRBJ2-7
CASSPPRTGFLYEQYF
TGTGCCAGCAGCCCCCCCCGGACAGGATTCCTCTACGAGCAGTACTTC
>13|TRBV10-1|.|few|TRBJ1-5
CASSQGTTQPQHF
TGCGCCAGCAGTCAGGGGACGACTCAGCCCCAGCATTTT
>16|TRBV6-4|TRBD1|.|TRBJ2-3
CASSDQTGMDRDTQYF
TGTGCCAGCAGTGACCAGACAGGGATGGACAGAGATACGCAGTATTTT
>15|TRBV9|.|.|TRBJ2-7
CASSVGAGASYEQYF
TGTGCCAGCAGCGTAGGAGCAGGGGCTTCCTACGAGCAGTACTTC
>16|TRBV6-5|.|.|TRBJ2-3
CASSYSRGASTDTQYF
TGTGCCAGCAGTTACTCTCGTGGGGCTAGCACAGATACGCAGTATTTT